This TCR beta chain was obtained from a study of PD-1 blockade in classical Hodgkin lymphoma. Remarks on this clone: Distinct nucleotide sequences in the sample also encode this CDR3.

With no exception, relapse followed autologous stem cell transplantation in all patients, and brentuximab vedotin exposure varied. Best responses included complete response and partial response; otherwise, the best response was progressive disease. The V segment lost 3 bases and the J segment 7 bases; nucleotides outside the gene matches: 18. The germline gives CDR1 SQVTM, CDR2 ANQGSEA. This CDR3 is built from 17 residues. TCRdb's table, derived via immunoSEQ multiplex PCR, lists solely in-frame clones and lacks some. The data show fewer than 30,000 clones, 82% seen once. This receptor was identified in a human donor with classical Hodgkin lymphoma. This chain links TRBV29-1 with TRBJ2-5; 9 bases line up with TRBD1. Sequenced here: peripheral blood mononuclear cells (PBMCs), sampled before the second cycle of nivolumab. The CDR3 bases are TGCAGCGTTGACCCACAACGGACAGGGGCCGGGGGAGGGACCCAGTACTTC. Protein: CSVDPQRTGAGGGTQYF.